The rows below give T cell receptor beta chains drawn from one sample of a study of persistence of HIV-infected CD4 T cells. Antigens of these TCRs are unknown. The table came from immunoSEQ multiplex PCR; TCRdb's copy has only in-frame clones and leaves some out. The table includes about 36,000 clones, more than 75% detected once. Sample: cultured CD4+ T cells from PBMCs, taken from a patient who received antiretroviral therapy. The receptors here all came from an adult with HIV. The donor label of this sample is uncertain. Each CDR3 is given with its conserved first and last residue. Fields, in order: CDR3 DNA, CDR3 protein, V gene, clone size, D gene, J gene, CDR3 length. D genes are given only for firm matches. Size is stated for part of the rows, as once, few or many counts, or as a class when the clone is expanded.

TGTGCCAGCAGCTTAGACAGTACTAATCAGCCCCAGCATTTT | CASSLDSTNQPQHF | TRBV7-9 | - | - | TRBJ1-5 | 14
TGTGCCAGCCAAGGGGGCACCCTCAATCAGCCCCAGCATTTT | CASQGGTLNQPQHF | TRBV2 | - | TRBD1 | TRBJ1-5 | 14
TGTGCCAGCTCACTAGGACAGGGGACAGATACGCAGTATTTT | CASSLGQGTDTQYF | TRBV18 | - | TRBD1 | TRBJ2-3 | 14
TGTGCCAGCAGCTTCGGCGGCCCCGGTGAAGCTTTCTTT | CASSFGGPGEAFF | TRBV5-4 | - | - | TRBJ1-1 | 13
TGTGCCAGCAGCTCAGGGGGCGAATTCTACGAGCAGTACTTC | CASSSGGEFYEQYF | TRBV7-2 | - | TRBD1 | TRBJ2-7 | 14
TGTGCCAGCAGTTGGCTCATTAATGAAAAACTGTTTTTT | CASSWLINEKLFF | TRBV28 | - | - | TRBJ1-4 | 13
TGTGCCAGCAGTCTAATGGGAAACTATGGCTACACCTTC | CASSLMGNYGYTF | TRBV7-9 | - | - | TRBJ1-2 | 13
TGTGCCAGCTCACCACGAGCAGGACAATTAAAAGAGACCCAGTACTTC | CASSPRAGQLKETQYF | TRBV18 | - | - | TRBJ2-5 | 16
TGCAGTGCTAGTTGGAGGGGGCGTACGAACACCGGGGAGCTGTTTTTT | CSASWRGRTNTGELFF | TRBV20-1 | - | - | TRBJ2-2 | 16
TGTGCCAGCACTAGCGGGGGGAACGGAGAGACCCAGTACTTC | CASTSGGNGETQYF | TRBV6-5 | - | TRBD2 | TRBJ2-5 | 14
TGCGCCAGCAGCTTGGCCCTGGACAGTGGTTCCAATGAGCAGTTCTTC | CASSLALDSGSNEQFF | TRBV5-1 | - | - | TRBJ2-1 | 16
TGTGCCAGCAGTGACATCCAGGGGGCAGATACGCAGTATTTT | CASSDIQGADTQYF | TRBV6-1 | - | TRBD1 | TRBJ2-3 | 14
TGTGCCAGCAGCCAGAGGACCGGGACCCTCCTGAGTTATGAAAAACTGTTTTTT | CASSQRTGTLLSYEKLFF | TRBV3-1/TRBV3-2 | - | - | TRBJ1-4 | 18
TGTGCCAGTAGTGCCCGTCTACTAGCGGGGGGAACGAACACCGGGGAGCTGTTTTTT | CASSARLLAGGTNTGELFF | TRBV19 | - | TRBD2 | TRBJ2-2 | 19
TGTGCCAGCAGCTTATCCTCTACAGGGACTGGAAACACCATATATTTT | CASSLSSTGTGNTIYF | TRBV7-9 | - | - | TRBJ1-3 | 16
TGTGCCAGCAGTGAATCGACAGCTGGGGCCAACGTCCTGACTTTC | CASSESTAGANVLTF | TRBV25-1 | - | - | TRBJ2-6 | 15
TGTGCCCGATCAGGGCCCTCTAATGAAAAACTGTTTTTT | CARSGPSNEKLFF | TRBV2 | - | - | TRBJ1-4 | 13
TGCGCCAGCAGCTTGAGCACAGATACGCAGTATTTT | CASSLSTDTQYF | TRBV5-1 | - | - | TRBJ2-3 | 12
TGTGCCAGCACGAAGGGACGTGGTTACGAGCAGTACTTC | CASTKGRGYEQYF | TRBV2 | - | - | TRBJ2-7 | 13
TGTGCCAGCAATCGGATCAACACCGGGGAGCTGTTTTTT | CASNRINTGELFF | TRBV27 | few | - | TRBJ2-2 | 13
TGTGCCAGCAGCTTAGCGGGGGGACAGACTGGAAACACCATATATTTT | CASSLAGGQTGNTIYF | TRBV7-2 | once | TRBD1 | TRBJ1-3 | 16
TGTGCCAGCACCCTAGCCTCGAACACCGGGGAGCTGTTTTTT | CASTLASNTGELFF | TRBV7-3 | - | - | TRBJ2-2 | 14
TGTGCCAGCAGTTACCAACCGCCAGAAGCGGCGAACACCGGGGAGCTGTTTTTT | CASSYQPPEAANTGELFF | TRBV6-2/TRBV6-3 | - | - | TRBJ2-2 | 18
TGTGCCAGCAGTTTAAGGGGTGAGCAGTTCTTC | CASSLRGEQFF | TRBV27 | - | - | TRBJ2-1 | 11
TGTGCCAGCAGCTTATGGGGGGGACCCTACAATGAGCAGTTCTTC | CASSLWGGPYNEQFF | TRBV7-3 | - | TRBD2 | TRBJ2-1 | 15
TGCGCCAGCAGCTACGGACAGGGGGCGTCGGTCACTGAAGCTTTCTTT | CASSYGQGASVTEAFF | TRBV5-1 | - | TRBD1 | TRBJ1-1 | 16
TGTGCCAGCAGTTCAGGACAGATTTCCACTGGGGCCAACGTCCTGACTTTC | CASSSGQISTGANVLTF | TRBV27 | - | - | TRBJ2-6 | 17
TGTGCCAGCAGCGTAGGAGACTATGGCTACACCTTC | CASSVGDYGYTF | TRBV9 | few | - | TRBJ1-2 | 12
TGTGCCAGCTCATCAGAGACTGGGGCCAACGTCCTGACTTTC | CASSSETGANVLTF | TRBV18 | - | - | TRBJ2-6 | 14
TGTGCCAGCAGCTTGGGGTTGGGGGGGGCAGATACGCAGTATTTT | CASSLGLGGADTQYF | TRBV5-4 | - | TRBD2 | TRBJ2-3 | 15
TGTGCCAGCAGTTCAGGGGCAGATGAAAAACTGTTTTTT | CASSSGADEKLFF | TRBV27 | - | - | TRBJ1-4 | 13
TGTGCCAGCAGCTTAGAACAGGATTGGAATGAGCAGTTCTTC | CASSLEQDWNEQFF | TRBV7-9 | - | - | TRBJ2-1 | 14
TGTGCCAGCAGCCGGGGGCCCTCCTACAATGAGCAGTTCTTC | CASSRGPSYNEQFF | TRBV9 | - | - | TRBJ2-1 | 14
TGTGCCACCAGGGAGACTAGCGGGGGGGGAACAGATACGCAGTATTTT | CATRETSGGGTDTQYF | TRBV24-1 | - | TRBD2 | TRBJ2-3 | 16
TGTGCCAGCAGCGTAGGGAGCGGATATCGTGATACGCAGTATTTT | CASSVGSGYRDTQYF | TRBV9 | - | - | TRBJ2-3 | 15
TGTGCCAGCGTGAGGGGGGGGATGAATGAGCAGTTCTTC | CASVRGGMNEQFF | TRBV5-4 | - | - | TRBJ2-1 | 13
TGTGCCAGCAGCCCGGGACAGGGGGGGGAGACCCAGTACTTC | CASSPGQGGETQYF | TRBV2 | - | TRBD1 | TRBJ2-5 | 14
TGCGCCAGCAGCTTCCAGGGGGGCAACACCGGGGAGCTGTTTTTT | CASSFQGGNTGELFF | TRBV5-1 | - | - | TRBJ2-2 | 15
TGTGCCACCAGTGATTCCCGAACAGATTGGAAGAGCTCTGGGGCCAACGTCCTGACTTTC | CATSDSRTDWKSSGANVLTF | TRBV24-1 | - | - | TRBJ2-6 | 20
TGCGCCAGCAGGACAACAGGGGGCCTTCAGCCCCAGCATTTT | CASRTTGGLQPQHF | TRBV10-2 | once | TRBD1 | TRBJ1-5 | 14
TGTGCCAGCAGCCAGCTAGCGGGGGGGAGCACAGATACGCAGTATTTT | CASSQLAGGSTDTQYF | TRBV7-3 | few | TRBD2 | TRBJ2-3 | 16
TGTGCCAGCAGCTTCCAACCACGGGAGACCCAGTACTTC | CASSFQPRETQYF | TRBV7-2 | - | - | TRBJ2-5 | 13
TGTGCCAGTAGTGCGAGAGAGGACAGAATGAACACTGAAGCTTTCTTT | CASSAREDRMNTEAFF | TRBV19 | - | - | TRBJ1-1 | 16
TGTGCCACCAGAGGAGCTAGCAATCAGCCCCAGCATTTT | CATRGASNQPQHF | TRBV15 | - | - | TRBJ1-5 | 13
TGCAGCGCTACCATGACTTGGAGGACAGGGGGCGTCCCTACTGAAGCTTTCTTT | CSATMTWRTGGVPTEAFF | TRBV29-1 | - | TRBD1 | TRBJ1-1 | 18
TGTGCTAGTGGTTTGGGGGCCGTACAGGTGAACACTGAAGCTTTCTTT | CASGLGAVQVNTEAFF | TRBV12-5 | - | - | TRBJ1-1 | 16
TGTGCCAGCAGCGAGTTCCCGGGCCCCTACGAGCAGTACTTC | CASSEFPGPYEQYF | TRBV13 | - | - | TRBJ2-7 | 14
TGTGCCAGCAGCCAAGTTGGGGCGGGAGAAAAACTGTTTTTT | CASSQVGAGEKLFF | TRBV14 | - | - | TRBJ1-4 | 14
TGTGCCAGCAGCCCCAGGGGAGGAATCCAGCCCCAGCATTTT | CASSPRGGIQPQHF | TRBV7-6 | - | - | TRBJ1-5 | 14
TGTGCCACCAGCATTCAGGGTTTCGGCCAAATCCCAATCGCGACCAATTTGGGCTATGGCTACACCTTC | CATSIQGFGQIPIATNLGYGYTF | TRBV15 | - | - | TRBJ1-2 | 23